These 8 T cell receptor beta chains were sequenced from one sample in a study of shared clonotypes between healthy human individuals. Clones were read by immunoSEQ multiplex PCR, and TCRdb kept only the in-frame ones, dropping some. There are 400,000 to 600,000 clones in the sample; 75% to 80% occur only once, and around an eighth lies in the top ten. The sample consisted of PBMCs. The receptors were gathered from a woman aged 40 to 50 in good health. Some clones in this sample may be carry-over from other donors' samples.

The chain uses TRBV29-1 and TRBJ2-5; D possibly corresponds to TRBD2 (5 bases). The V end was cut by 6 bases, the J end by 4 bases, with 21 bases between. The V gene's germline CDR1 is SQVTM and CDR2 ANQGSEA. This CDR3 is built from 15 residues. The CDR3 DNA reads as TGCAGCGTCCTCCGGCGCGGGCAGTATAGAGAGACCCAGTACTTC. Translating it yields CSVLRRGQYRETQYF.

The V call is TRBV5-6, the J call TRBJ1-5, with D hard to call. The CDR3 sequence is 14 residues long. Germline V CDR1 and CDR2: SGHDT, YYEEEE. The V end was cut by 1 base, the J end by 4 bases, with 9 bases between. The CDR3 spells CASSLLQTNQPQHF. The CDR3 nucleotides read TGTGCCAGCAGCTTGTTGCAGACTAATCAGCCCCAGCATTTT.

The chain uses TRBV28 and TRBJ2-1; either TRBD1 or TRBD2 may fit D (6 bases each). V was shortened by 6 bases and J by 3 bases, with 15 bases between the two germline ends. The CDR3 covers 15 residues. From germline, CDR1 is MDHEN and CDR2 SYDVKM. The CDR3 loop is CASSAAGEVYNEQFF. In nucleotides, the CDR3 is TGTGCCAGCAGCGCGGCAGGGGAGGTCTACAATGAGCAGTTCTTC.

The V and J genes are TRBV7-3 and TRBJ2-3; 10 nucleotides agree with TRBD2. This CDR3 has 16 residues. V lost 2 bases to trimming and J lost 6 bases; unmatched junction nucleotides: 8. Germline V lookup: CDR1 SGHTA, CDR2 FQGTGA. The CDR3 DNA is TGTGCCAGCAGCTTAGGGATGCTAGCGGGAGCTGATACGCAGTATTTT. Translating it yields CASSLGMLAGADTQYF.

The chain combines TRBV2 with TRBJ1-1, with 7 bases aligning to TRBD1. Germline V gene data show CDR1 as SNHLY and CDR2 as FYNNEI. V was pared by 8 bases and J by 4 bases, with 13 bases of the junction left unmatched. This CDR3 is built from 15 residues. In nucleotides, the CDR3 is TGTGCCAGCGGGAAGACAGGGATCGGCGGCACTGAAGCTTTCTTT. This gives the protein CASGKTGIGGTEAFF.

Note on this clone: Being one base from a much bigger clone, this may be a read error. This sequence joins TRBV29-1 and TRBJ1-5, with TRBD1 matching 10 bases. The CDR3 has 13 amino acids. Germline CDR1 is SQVTM and CDR2 is ANQGSEA. The CDR3 DNA is TGCAGCGGGGGACAGGGGAAGGATCAGCCCCGGCATTTT. Protein sequence: CSGGQGKDQPRHF.

This rearrangement joins TRBV9 to TRBJ2-5; maybe TRBD1 (6 bases). Trimming removed 0 bases at V and 1 base at J, with 19 bases between. Per germline, CDR1 SGDLS and CDR2 YYNGEE. The CDR3 covers 18 residues. In DNA, the CDR3 is TGTGCCAGCAGCGTAGTACCCCCGCAGCAGGGGTCCCAAGAGACCCAGTACTTC. Translation: CASSVVPPQQGSQETQYF.

The V and J genes are TRBV19 and TRBJ2-3; TRBD1 might be the D (5 bases). The V gene lost 5 bases and the J gene lost 5 bases, with 14 bases spanning the gap. This CDR3 is 14 amino acids long. Germline V gives CDR1 LNHDA, CDR2 SQIVND (reference sequence). The CDR3 nucleotides read TGTGCCAGTAGTTCCCAGGGTAGGGTAGATACGCAGTATTTT. Its protein product is CASSSQGRVDTQYF. Based on the CDR3 plus reference TRBV19 and TRBJ2-3, the full variable domain is DGGITQSPKYLFRKEGQNVTLSCEQNLNHDAMYWYRQDPGQGLRLIYYSQIVNDFQKGDIAEGYSVSREKKESFPLTVTSAQKNPTAFYLCASSSQGRVDTQYFGPGTRLTVL.